The 12 T cell receptor beta chains listed next were all sequenced from one sample in a study of Graves' ophthalmopathy and Graves' hyperthyroidism. RNA transcripts served as template for amplifying TCR beta CDR3 sequences. The workflow started with a first-round RT-PCR run with HTBI primers and then moved on to a second-round multiplex PCR. TCRdb ran MiXCR on the multiplex PCR reads and lists one entry per CDR3 protein. The table has about 700,000 distinct CDR3 sequences, roughly two fifths seen once. Sequencing was performed on peripheral blood. All receptors derive from an adult man with Graves' ophthalmopathy.

This clonotype was counted ten times or more. The chain links TRBV7-8 to TRBJ1-6, with D tentatively TRBD1 (5 bases). This CDR3 spans 15 amino acids. V dropped 1 base and J dropped 7 bases, with 11 bases sitting between them. Germline CDR1 SGHVS, CDR2 FQNEAQ. The CDR3: CASSLEGMRNSPLHF. In DNA form, the CDR3 reads TGTGCCAGCAGCTTAGAGGGGATGCGGAATTCACCCCTCCACTTT.

This clonotype was recorded at least ten times. This rearrangement joins TRBV2 to TRBJ1-1; no definite D call. Per germline, CDR1 SNHLY and CDR2 FYNNEI. V lost 6 bases to trimming and J lost 6 bases, with 8 bases between them. The CDR3 consists of 11 residues. CDR3 in amino acids: CASRQGAEAFF. CDR3 bases: TGTGCCAGCAGGCAAGGCGCTGAAGCTTTCTTT.

The table lists this clonotype with a few counts. The chain has TRBV12-3 or TRBV12-4 and TRBJ2-7, with D possibly being TRBD1 (6 bases). The CDR3 loop spans 14 amino acids. The V end lost 3 bases, the J end lost 6 bases, and 15 bases lay between the germline ends. The CDR3 is CASSFTGYIREQYF. DNA of the CDR3: TGTGCCAGCAGTTTTACAGGGTACATTCGCGAGCAGTACTTC.

This clonotype was detected only a few times. The gene calls are TRBV6-2 or TRBV6-3 and TRBJ1-1; D is ambiguous. The CDR3 extends over 15 amino acids. Trimming pared 8 bases from V and 1 base from J, leaving 17 bases between. The V gene's germline CDR1 is MNHEY and CDR2 SVGEGT. CDR3 region: CASQLNNGRNTEAFF. The CDR3 bases are TGTGCCAGCCAGCTGAATAATGGTCGGAACACTGAAGCTTTCTTT.

The chain combines TRBV7-9 with TRBJ1-1; D may be TRBD1 (6 bases). The V end was cut by 6 bases, the J end by 12 bases, with 26 bases between. The CDR3 has 15 amino acids. Germline CDR1 SEHNR, CDR2 FQNEAQ (reference sequence). CDR3 sequence reads: CASRPTRGAGGLPFF. The CDR3 DNA follows: TGTGCCAGCAGACCCACGCGGGGGGCCGGGGGTTTACCTTTCTTT.

In DNA, the CDR3 is TGCAGCGTTGAACTAGCGGGGGTGTATCAAGAGACCCAGTACTTC. This encodes CSVELAGVYQETQYF. The rearrangement links TRBV29-1 to TRBJ2-5; TRBD2 aligns across 10 bases. Looked up from germline, CDR1 is SQVTM and CDR2 is ANQGSEA. V shed 2 bases and J 2 bases; nucleotides not matched to a gene: 5. The CDR3 totals 15 residues.

The table lists this clonotype with many counts. CDR3 nucleotide sequence: TGCGCCAGCAGTCGGGACCTGAACACTGAAGCTTTCTTT. Encoded protein: CASSRDLNTEAFF. The chain combines TRBV10-1 with TRBJ1-1, with D tentatively TRBD1 (5 bases). This CDR3 is 13 amino acids long. The germline gives CDR1 WNHNN, CDR2 SYGVQD (reference sequence). The V end was cut by 5 bases, the J end by 0 bases, with 7 bases between.

The chain employs TRBV2 and TRBJ1-1, with 9 bases fitting TRBD1. V lost 7 bases to trimming and J lost 3 bases; unmatched junction nucleotides: 6. Germline-derived CDR1 and CDR2 are SNHLY and FYNNEI. The CDR3 has 14 amino acids. CDR3 in amino acids: CASNTDRGDTEAFF. DNA for the CDR3: TGTGCCAGCAATACGGACAGGGGAGACACTGAAGCTTTCTTT.

This chain connects TRBV19 to TRBJ2-2; tentative D call: TRBD2 (5 bases). The CDR3 totals 12 residues. The germline gives CDR1 LNHDA, CDR2 SQIVND (reference sequence). Trimming took 4 bases from V and 15 from J, leaving 15 bases between them. This CDR3 is CASSTARGGLFF. The CDR3 region has the DNA TGTGCCAGTAGTACAGCCCGCGGCGGGTTGTTTTTT.

This clonotype came up a few times. The chain has TRBV7-2 and TRBJ2-2; D not resolved. The CDR3 runs to 14 residues. Per the germline V gene, CDR1 is SGHTA and CDR2 is FQGNSA. Trimming shortened V by 3 bases and J by 4 bases, and 9 bases separated the two germline ends. CDR3 sequence reads: CASSFRKGTGELFF. In nucleotides, the CDR3 is TGTGCCAGCAGCTTCCGGAAGGGCACCGGGGAGCTGTTTTTT. The full variable domain, in which reference TRBV7-2 and TRBJ2-2 provide the parts outside the CDR3, is GAGVSQSPSNKVTEKGKDVELRCDPISGHTALYWYRQSLGQGLEFLIYFQGNSAPDKSGLPSDRFSAERTGGSVSTLTIQRTQQEDSAVYLCASSFRKGTGELFFGEGSRLTVL.

The chain combines TRBV5-1 with TRBJ1-5; possible D gene TRBD1, 5 bases. V was clipped by 5 bases and J by 2 bases, with 11 bases between them. The CDR3 contains 14 residues. Germline loops: CDR1 SGHRS, CDR2 YFSETQ. The CDR3 DNA sequence: TGCGCCAGCAGTCAGCTAGGGGGCAATCAGCCCCAGCATTTT. It is translated as CASSQLGGNQPQHF. Full variable domain (remainder filled in from reference TRBV5-1 and TRBJ1-5): KAGVTQTPRYLIKTRGQQVTLSCSPISGHRSVSWYQQTPGQGLQFLFEYFSETQRNKGNFPGRFSGRQFSNSRSEMNVSTLELGDSALYLCASSQLGGNQPQHFGDGTRLSIL.

This clonotype has a handful of counts. J is TRBJ1-2 and V is TRBV5-5, with TRBD1 matching 9 bases. The germline gives CDR1 SGHKS, CDR2 YYEKEE (reference sequence). The CDR3 has 15 residues. The V gene end was trimmed by 4 bases and the J gene end by 8 bases; junction bases not matched to a gene: 12. This CDR3 is CASSLMGTGPEGYTF. The CDR3 bases are TGTGCCAGCAGCCTCATGGGGACAGGGCCTGAAGGCTACACCTTC.